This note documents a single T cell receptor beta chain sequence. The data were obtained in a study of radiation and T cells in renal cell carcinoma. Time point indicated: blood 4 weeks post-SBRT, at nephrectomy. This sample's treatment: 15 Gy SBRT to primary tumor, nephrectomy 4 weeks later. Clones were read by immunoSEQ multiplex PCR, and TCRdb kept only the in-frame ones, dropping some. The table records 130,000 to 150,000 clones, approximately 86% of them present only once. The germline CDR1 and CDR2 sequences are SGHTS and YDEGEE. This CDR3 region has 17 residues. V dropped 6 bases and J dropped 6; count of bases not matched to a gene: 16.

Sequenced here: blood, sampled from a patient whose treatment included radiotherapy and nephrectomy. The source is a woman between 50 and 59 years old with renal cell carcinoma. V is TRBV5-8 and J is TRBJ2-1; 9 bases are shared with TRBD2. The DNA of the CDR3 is TGTGCCAGCACCCAGGGGGAGCGGGAGGCCCCTTTCAATGAGCAGTTCTTC. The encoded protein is CASTQGEREAPFNEQFF.